This T cell receptor beta chain is from a study of cytomegalovirus exposure and HLA in healthy donors. Study-wide results and limits: The investigators catalogued under 200 TCR beta chains as cytomegalovirus-associated.

V dropped 5 bases and J dropped 4; count of bases not matched to a gene: 15. Per germline, CDR1 SGHTA and CDR2 FQGNSA. The CDR3 runs 17 residues. Worth noting for this clone: Its antigen is currently unknown.

Primers for the PCR totalled 60 Vbeta and 13 Jbeta. Here immunoSEQ multiplex PCR was the method, and the copy in TCRdb shows in-frame clones only, minus some. The data contain 70,000 or so clones, 55% to 65% of them seen just once; the ten biggest clones take up approximately 2.9%. This chain uses TRBV7-2 with TRBJ1-2; 8 nucleotides match TRBD1. Sequencing used PBMCs. The sequence was obtained from a woman between 50 and 59 years old in good health and CMV-seronegative. CDR3: CASSPDPEAGGAYGYTF. CDR3 nucleotides: TGTGCCAGCAGCCCGGACCCTGAGGCAGGGGGCGCCTATGGCTACACCTTC.